A single sample is the source of the 19 T cell receptor beta chains below, sequenced in a study of blood T cell repertoires in COVID-19. Method: immunoSEQ multiplex PCR; TCRdb's copy keeps in-frame clones and lacks some. The sample shows 200,000 to 300,000 clones, approximately 88% of them seen only once. Sequencing used PBMCs or T cells enriched from blood (not recorded which). The receptors originated from a woman between 40 and 50 years old with acute COVID-19.

The chain's CDR3 is CASSLGRSVDGYTF. The DNA for the CDR3 is TGTGCCAGCAGCTTAGGTCGGTCGGTTGATGGCTACACCTTC. The genes are TRBV7-9 and TRBJ1-2; D not resolved. This CDR3 is built from 14 residues. CDR1 is SEHNR, CDR2 FQNEAQ, per germline (reference sequence). Trimming removed 1 base at V and 6 bases at J, with 12 bases between.

The genes are TRBV21-1 and TRBJ2-5; TRBD2, the table's D call, was not compared with the DNA. TRBV21-1 is marked as a pseudogene. This CDR3 is built from 17 residues. CDR3 amino acids: CASSTRLDLGFEETQYF. The CDR3 region has the DNA TGTGCCAGCAGCACAAGACTAGATTTGGGTTTTGAAGAGACCCAGTACTTC.

The chain couples TRBV21-1 to TRBJ1-2. TRBV21-1 is described as a pseudogene. The CDR3 has 11 amino acids. The CDR3 bases are TGTGCCAGCAGCAAAGCCCCGGGCTACACCTTC. It is translated as CASSKAPGYTF.

This chain connects TRBV4-1 to TRBJ2-7; the D gene is possibly TRBD2 (7 bases). CDR1 and CDR2 (germline): MGHRA, YSYEKL. This CDR3 contains 15 residues. V gave up 4 bases and J gave up 6 bases, with 19 bases separating them. CDR3 nucleotide sequence: TGCGCCAGCAGCCTCGACCTTCGGGGGGCAAGCGAGCAGTACTTC. Protein sequence: CASSLDLRGASEQYF.

As for this clone: One end of the junction is discordant with germline, which a read error may explain. The chain uses TRBV7-7 and TRBJ2-1; TRBD2 agrees at 9 bases. Germline V lookup: CDR1 SSHAT, CDR2 FNYEAQ (reference sequence). This CDR3 region has 18 residues. CDR3 loop: CASSLAPSGMSSYNEQFF. Here the CDR3 DNA reads TGTGCTAGCAGCTTAGCGCCTAGCGGGATGAGCTCCTACAATGAGCAGTTCTTC.

The chain links TRBV7-2 to TRBJ2-6, with 8 bases fitting TRBD1. V lost 4 bases to trimming and J lost 2 bases; unmatched junction nucleotides: 10. The CDR3 is made up of 18 amino acids. CDR1 SGHTA and CDR2 FQGNSA come from the germline V gene. CDR3 nucleotide sequence: TGTGCCAGCAGCTCTGGCAGGGGGCGTGGGCCTGGGGCCAACGTCCTGACTTTC. Amino acid sequence: CASSSGRGRGPGANVLTF.

The chain has TRBV9 and TRBJ1-2, with TRBD1 identical over 8 bases. Per the germline V gene, CDR1 is SGDLS and CDR2 is YYNGEE. This CDR3 is built from 16 residues. The V and J ends lost 0 bases and 3 bases, in that order; junction bases with no gene match: 7. The DNA for the CDR3 is TGTGCCAGCAGCGTAGTACCCACAGGGGGGGACTATGGCTACACCTTC. It specifies CASSVVPTGGDYGYTF.

V and J are TRBV2 and TRBJ2-1, with TRBD1 matching over 9 bases. CDR1 and CDR2 from the germline V gene are SNHLY and FYNNEI. CDR3 length: 13 residues. V trimming: 6 bases; J trimming: 8 bases; junction bases outside the gene matches: 5. The CDR3 region has the DNA TGTGCCAGCAGCGCCGACAGGGGGGATGAGCAGTTCTTC. Its protein product is CASSADRGDEQFF. The entire variable domain, with the rest obtained from reference TRBV2 and TRBJ2-1, is as follows: EPEVTQTPSHQVTQMGQEVILRCVPISNHLYFYWYRQILGQKVEFLVSFYNNEISEKSEIFDDQFSVERPDGSNFTLKIRSTKLEDSAMYFCASSADRGDEQFFGPGTRLTVL.

This clone is a singleton in its sample. The CDR3 here is CASSQRSGSFGYTF. For the CDR3, the DNA is TGCGCCAGCAGCCAGAGGTCAGGGTCTTTTGGCTACACCTTC. This chain links TRBV5-1 with TRBJ1-2; a possible D gene is TRBD1 (5 bases). The CDR3 totals 14 residues. Germline-derived CDR1 and CDR2 are SGHRS and YFSETQ. The ends were cut back, 4 bases at V and 7 bases at J, with 17 bases in the middle.

This sequence joins TRBV11-2 and TRBJ2-5, with 11 bases identical to TRBD2. Germline CDR1 reads SGHAT; CDR2 reads FQNNGV. J was trimmed by 1 base and V by 2 bases; bases with no gene match: 3. The CDR3 has 16 amino acids. CDR3 sequence: CASSLRLAGLQETQYF. The CDR3 DNA reads TGTGCCAGCAGCTTACGACTAGCGGGGCTCCAAGAGACCCAGTACTTC.

The chain uses TRBV11-2 and TRBJ1-3, with TRBD1 as a possible D gene (6 bases). The CDR3 covers 14 residues. V was cut by 10 bases and J by 4 bases, with 17 bases left in between. The germline gives CDR1 SGHAT, CDR2 FQNNGV. CDR3 loop: CAISEGVTGNTIYF. The CDR3 region has the DNA TGTGCCATCTCAGAGGGGGTCACCGGAAACACCATATATTTT.

The chain has TRBV7-7 and TRBJ2-1; a possible D gene is TRBD1 (5 bases). CDR3 length: 15 residues. Germline CDR1 SSHAT, CDR2 FNYEAQ (reference sequence). Trimming took off 6 bases at V and 0 bases at J, with 12 bases between the two ends. The CDR3 region is CASSQTDSSYNEQFF. The CDR3 nucleotides read TGTGCCAGCAGTCAAACCGACAGCTCCTACAATGAGCAGTTCTTC.

The rearrangement joins TRBV19 to TRBJ1-5, with D perhaps TRBD1 (6 bases). The V and J ends lost 8 bases and 0 bases respectively, with 17 bases between them. From germline, CDR1 is LNHDA and CDR2 SQIVND (reference sequence). This CDR3 has 16 residues. The CDR3, as DNA: TGTGCCAGTGGAGAAGACAGGAGATATAGCAATCAGCCCCAGCATTTT. Its protein product is CASGEDRRYSNQPQHF.

This chain uses TRBV11-3 with TRBJ2-1; TRBD2 agrees at 8 bases. CDR1 is SGHNT, CDR2 YENEEA, per germline. CDR3 length equals 17 residues. The trim removed 3 bases at V and 0 bases at J, leaving 7 bases unmatched. CDR3 DNA: TGTGCCAGCAGCTTCCGGACTAGCTCGACCTCCTACAATGAGCAGTTCTTC. Translation gives CASSFRTSSTSYNEQFF. Together with reference TRBV11-3 and TRBJ2-1, the CDR3 gives the full variable domain: EAGVVQSPRYKIIEKKQPVAFWCNPISGHNTLYWYLQNLGQGPELLIRYENEEAVDDSQLPKDRFSAERLKGVDSTLKIQPAELGDSAVYLCASSFRTSSTSYNEQFFGPGTRLTVL.

The genes are TRBV19 and TRBJ2-5; 9 bases match TRBD1. V lost 5 bases, J lost 5 bases, and 12 bases stayed unmatched. This CDR3 comprises 16 residues. Germline values: CDR1 LNHDA, CDR2 SQIVND (reference sequence). The CDR3 loop reads CASSLIRDRVRETQYF. For the CDR3, the DNA is TGTGCCAGTAGTCTCATCCGGGACAGGGTCCGGGAGACCCAGTACTTC.

The table lists this clone with a few counts. The J gene is TRBJ1-1, the V gene TRBV29-1; tentative D call: TRBD1 (5 bases). V was cut by 4 bases and J by 4 bases, with 13 bases left in between. There are 13 residues in the CDR3. Looked up from germline, CDR1 is SQVTM and CDR2 is ANQGSEA. In nucleotides, the CDR3 is TGCAGCGTTGTAGGCAGGGTATCCACTGAAGCTTTCTTT. Translation: CSVVGRVSTEAFF.

The rearrangement joins TRBV5-6 to TRBJ1-2; tentatively, D is TRBD1 (6 bases). Trimming took 0 bases from V and 4 from J, leaving 13 bases between them. This CDR3 region has 15 residues. Germline V gene sequence: CDR1 SGHDT, CDR2 YYEEEE. The CDR3 spells CASSLAGRGTYGYTF. In DNA, the CDR3 is TGTGCCAGCAGCTTGGCGGGTAGGGGGACCTATGGCTACACCTTC.

The gene calls are TRBV29-1 and TRBJ1-4, with 7 bases identical to TRBD1. The CDR3 contains 14 residues. The V segment lost 5 bases and the J segment 7 bases; nucleotides outside the gene matches: 10. CDR1 is SQVTM, CDR2 ANQGSEA, per germline. The CDR3 sequence: CSVLGLGQREKLFF. The CDR3 DNA reads TGCAGCGTTCTCGGGCTGGGACAGCGTGAAAAACTGTTTTTT.

The chain combines TRBV24-1 with TRBJ2-3, with TRBD1 as a possible D gene (5 bases). CDR1 is KGHDR, CDR2 SFDVKD, per germline. The CDR3 has 16 residues. Trimming pared 2 bases from V and 0 bases from J, leaving 11 bases between. The CDR3 nucleotides are TGTGCCACCAGTGATTATCGTCCAGGGAGCACAGATACGCAGTATTTT. It translates to CATSDYRPGSTDTQYF.